Listed here are 5 T cell receptor beta chains from one sample, sequenced in a study of response to subunit inactivated influenza vaccine. Each CDR3 protein gets one entry after TCRdb re-called the RT-PCR reads with MiXCR. The data contain 400,000 to 650,000 distinct CDR3 sequences, more than 7% of them singletons. The starting material was PBMCs from blood, obtained less than 25 months after vaccination. All receptors derive from a man between 50 and 70 years old who received an inactivated influenza vaccine.

The chain links TRBV19 to TRBJ2-1; 7 positions match TRBD2. Per the germline V gene, CDR1 is LNHDA and CDR2 is SQIVND (reference sequence). The length of the CDR3 is 16 residues. V gave up 3 bases and J gave up 2 bases; unmatched junction bases: 7. This CDR3 is CASSIRGGSPYNEQFF. CDR3 DNA: TGTGCCAGTAGTATTCGGGGAGGGAGTCCCTACAATGAGCAGTTCTTC.

This clonotype was detected only a few times. This chain joins TRBV7-6 and TRBJ2-1; TRBD2 matches 7 bases. Germline V gives CDR1 SGHVS, CDR2 FNYEAQ. Trimming removed 3 bases from V and 8 bases from J; junction bases left unmatched: 4. The CDR3 spans 13 residues. The CDR3 sequence: CASSFGLDHEQFF. The CDR3 coding sequence is TGTGCCAGCAGCTTCGGACTAGACCATGAGCAGTTCTTC.

This clonotype showed up many times. The CDR3 nucleotides read TGTGCCAGCTCAGCAGGGACTAGCACAGATACGCAGTATTTT. This encodes CASSAGTSTDTQYF. The V and J genes are TRBV18 and TRBJ2-3; maybe TRBD2 (6 bases). The CDR3 contains 14 residues. CDR1 KGHSH and CDR2 LQKENI come from the germline V gene. Trimming pared 5 bases from V and 0 bases from J, leaving 9 bases between.

This clonotype showed up just a few times. The rearrangement uses TRBV27 and TRBJ1-4; 7 bases are shared with TRBD1. Germline V gene sequence: CDR1 MNHEY, CDR2 SMNVEV (reference sequence). Losses at the gene ends were 1 base for V and 8 bases for J; bases not matched to a gene: 1. CDR3 length equals 13 residues. The CDR3 loop is CASSLWDREKLFF. The CDR3 coding sequence is TGTGCCAGCAGTTTATGGGACAGAGAAAAACTGTTTTTT.

This clonotype was observed at least ten times. In DNA, the CDR3 is TGTGCCAGCAGTCTGGACAGGGGTATATGGAACACTGAAGCTTTCTTT. Its protein product is CASSLDRGIWNTEAFF. The rearrangement links TRBV3-1 to TRBJ1-1; 9 bases line up with TRBD1. Germline V CDR1 and CDR2: LGHDT, YNNKEL (reference sequence). V was pared by 6 bases and J by 1 base, with 9 bases of the junction left unmatched. The length of the CDR3 is 16 residues.